At least ten counts were recorded for the clone carrying this TCR beta chain. The antigen is unknown. This sample stems from a study of T-cell reconstitution after alpha-beta-depleted transplantation in children. Study observations and caveats: Some patients showed high day-60 TCRbeta diversity, which derived from surviving recipient T cells and thymic progenitors. Reports say that about two months after transplant, the alpha-beta T cells came out of several hundred graft clones that had expanded.

The CDR3 consists of 14 residues. J lost 7 bases, V lost 6 bases, and 9 bases had no gene match. As it was prepared, the TCRbeta library received unique molecular identifiers. TCRdb fed the PCR reads into MiXCR, producing one record per CDR3 protein. Of a few hundred thousand distinct CDR3 sequences listed, about a tenth are singletons. This chain links TRBV12-3 or TRBV12-4 with TRBJ1-5, with 7 positions matching TRBD1. The material sequenced was PBMCs, taken before TCRalphabeta/CD19-depleted stem cell transplant. This sequence originates from a child under three years old with acute myeloid leukemia, due to receive a stem cell transplant. The CDR3 coding sequence is TGTGCCAGCAGAGGACAGGTGAGAGGGCAGCCCCAGCATTTT. Translation: CASRGQVRGQPQHF.